This T cell receptor beta chain is drawn from a study of T cell changes during pregnancy in multiple sclerosis. Trimming stripped 4 bases from V and 5 bases from J, with 9 bases between. The CDR3 is made up of 13 amino acids. Germline loops: CDR1 SGHRS, CDR2 YFSETQ. Here immunoSEQ multiplex PCR was the method, and the copy in TCRdb shows in-frame clones only, minus some. The sample holds tens of thousands of clones, around 93% seen once. The sequence was obtained from a female donor with multiple sclerosis, enrolled in a pregnancy study. This chain links TRBV5-1 with TRBJ2-2; no firm D call. The sequencing used peripheral blood, collected in the second trimester of pregnancy. The CDR3 DNA sequence: TGCGCCAGCAGCACTACTTTGACCGGGGAGCTGTTTTTT. Protein: CASSTTLTGELFF.